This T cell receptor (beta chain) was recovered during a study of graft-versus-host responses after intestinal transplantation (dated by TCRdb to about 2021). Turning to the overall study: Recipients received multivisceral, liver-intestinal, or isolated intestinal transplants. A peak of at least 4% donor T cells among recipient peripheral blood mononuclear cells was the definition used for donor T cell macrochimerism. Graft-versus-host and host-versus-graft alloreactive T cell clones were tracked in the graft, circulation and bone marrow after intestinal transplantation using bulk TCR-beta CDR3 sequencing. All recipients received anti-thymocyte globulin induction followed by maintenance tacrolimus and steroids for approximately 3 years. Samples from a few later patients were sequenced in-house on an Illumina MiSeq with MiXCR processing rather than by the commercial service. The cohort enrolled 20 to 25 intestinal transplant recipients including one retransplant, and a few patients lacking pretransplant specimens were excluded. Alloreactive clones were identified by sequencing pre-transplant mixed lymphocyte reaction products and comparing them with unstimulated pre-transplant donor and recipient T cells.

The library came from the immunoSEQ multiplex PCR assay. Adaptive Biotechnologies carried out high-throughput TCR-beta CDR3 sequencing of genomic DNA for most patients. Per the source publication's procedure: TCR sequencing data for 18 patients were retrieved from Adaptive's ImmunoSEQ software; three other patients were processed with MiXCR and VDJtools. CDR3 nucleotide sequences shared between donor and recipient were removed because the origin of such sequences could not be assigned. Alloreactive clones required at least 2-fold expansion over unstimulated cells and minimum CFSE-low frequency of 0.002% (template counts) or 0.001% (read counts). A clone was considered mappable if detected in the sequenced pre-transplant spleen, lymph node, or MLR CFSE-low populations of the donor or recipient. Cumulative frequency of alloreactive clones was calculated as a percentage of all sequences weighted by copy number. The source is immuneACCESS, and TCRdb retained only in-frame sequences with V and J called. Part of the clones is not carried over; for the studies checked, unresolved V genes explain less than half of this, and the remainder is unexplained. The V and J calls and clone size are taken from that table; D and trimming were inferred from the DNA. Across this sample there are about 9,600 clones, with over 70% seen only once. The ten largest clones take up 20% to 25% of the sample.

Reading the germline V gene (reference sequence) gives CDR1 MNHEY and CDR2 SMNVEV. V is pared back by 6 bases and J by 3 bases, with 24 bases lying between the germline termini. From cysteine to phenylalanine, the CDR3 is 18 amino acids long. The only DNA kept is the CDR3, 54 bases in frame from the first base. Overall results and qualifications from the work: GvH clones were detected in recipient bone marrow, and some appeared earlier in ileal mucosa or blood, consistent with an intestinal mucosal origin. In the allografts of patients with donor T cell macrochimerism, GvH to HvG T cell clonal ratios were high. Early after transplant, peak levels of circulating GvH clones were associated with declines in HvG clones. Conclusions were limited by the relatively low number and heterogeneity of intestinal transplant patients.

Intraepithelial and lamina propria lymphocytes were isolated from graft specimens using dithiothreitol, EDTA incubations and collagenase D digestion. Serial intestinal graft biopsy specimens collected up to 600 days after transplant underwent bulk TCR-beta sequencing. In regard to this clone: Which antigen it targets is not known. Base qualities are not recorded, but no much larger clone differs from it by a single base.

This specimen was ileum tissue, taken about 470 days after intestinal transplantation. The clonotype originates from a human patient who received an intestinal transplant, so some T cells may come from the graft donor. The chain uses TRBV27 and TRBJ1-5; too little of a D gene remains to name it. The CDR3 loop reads CASSSRLTDLRDNQPQHF. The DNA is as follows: TGTGCCAGCAGCTCGCGCCTCACAGATCTGCGGGACAATCAGCCCCAGCATTTT.